The T cell receptor (beta chain) under discussion was sequenced for a study of Graves' ophthalmopathy and Graves' hyperthyroidism (dated by TCRdb to about 2018). Turning to the overall study: Peripheral blood was collected before any treatment was given, at the time of initial diagnosis. The study used TCR beta repertoire signatures to distinguish Graves' ophthalmopathy from Graves' hyperthyroidism and to predict progression to ophthalmopathy. T-cell repertoires of thyroid tissue and blood were compared in over five hyperthyroidism patients. An independent validation cohort was composed of some 18 hyperthyroidism patients and 15 to 17 patients who later progressed from hyperthyroidism to ophthalmopathy. Following sample collection, hyperthyroidism patients were given methimazole at a starting dose of 30 mg daily, and ophthalmopathy patients were given high-dose intravenous methylprednisolone. In total, 135 blood samples were TCR-sequenced: some 40 ophthalmopathy, under 80 hyperthyroidism and approximately 17 hyperthyroidism-to-ophthalmopathy patients. To explore V-J signatures that distinguish ophthalmopathy from hyperthyroidism, a discovery set of 100 patients was enrolled, made up of 43 with ophthalmopathy and some 58 with stable hyperthyroidism.

Ophthalmopathy patients were characterized by moderately to severely active disease, a Clinical Activity Score of at least 3, a NOSPECS grade of at least 4, and a disease duration under 3 months. Patients with other autoimmune diseases, uncontrolled infections, pregnancy or lactation were excluded. Diagnosis relied on clinical symptoms, serum thyroxine, TRAb, thyroid ultrasound and orbital computed tomography. Using Ficoll-Paque density gradient centrifugation, PBMCs were isolated from 10 ml of fresh peripheral blood. Total RNA was extracted with Trizol reagent and quality-checked on an Agilent 2100 Bioanalyzer. Results the study describes overall, beyond this receptor: In cross-validation, the 13-signature model distinguished ophthalmopathy from stable hyperthyroidism with nearly 90% sensitivity and around 81% specificity, and in the test set the corresponding values were roughly 80% and 76%. Most expanded thyroid clonotypes with frequency above 0.001 were also detected in blood, suggesting blood repertoires may reflect the thyroid immune response. Sample size was not predetermined statistically, and investigators were not blinded to group allocation. In validation, the model predicted ophthalmopathy progression with 55% to 71% sensitivity and roughly 78% specificity; roughly 11 predicted patients were CT-confirmed with GO in a median of roughly 6.8 months.

The CDR3 contains 14 residues, cysteine and phenylalanine counted. Only the CDR3 portion is preserved as DNA: 42 bases, with reading frame beginning at the first base. V sheds 0 bases and J sheds 5 bases, leaving 10 bases between their ends. CDR1 and CDR2 are read off the germline V gene (reference sequence) as LNHNV and YYDKDF. This clonotype has ten or more counts. What antigen it recognizes has not been identified. No qualities accompany the bases; no much larger clone lies one base away. TCR beta CDR3 regions were amplified from RNA transcripts for repertoire sequencing. A first-round RT-PCR used HTBI primers with the Qiagen OneStep RT-PCR kit, followed by a second-round multiplex PCR, size selection and purification. Libraries were sequenced on an Illumina HiSeq2000 using paired-end 100 bp reads. The authors processed their data as follows. SOAPnuke was used for read processing, and reads with adapters, uncalled bases, a mean Phred below 15, or no exact constant-primer or identifier match were discarded. COPE v1.2.5 was used to merge the high-quality paired reads. Clonotypes were defined as unique nucleotide sequences and were aligned to IMGT TRB V, D and J references using MiTCR v1.1. Only V-J combinations with frequency above 0.0001 were analysed, covering around 99% of repertoires. For each V-J combination, a TCR clonal expansion and chaos score was defined as F50 clonal expansion divided by the chaos observed in the TCRdist matrix. Features were reduced by Welch's t-statistics and random forest to around 13 V-J combinations, which fed a naive Bayes classifier. Thyroid-blood repertoire similarity was quantified with the Morisita-Horn index. The public reads were run again by TCRdb, first through fastp at Q25 and then through MiXCR, and only productive beta chains were kept. Duplicate CDR3 protein sequences are folded into a single record with the most common DNA and genes. The authors' filters were not applied to this entry. The sample table records about 50,000 distinct CDR3 sequences; approximately 50% of these occur just once. The ten biggest clones cover 4.5% to 5% of the sample.

The source of this sequence is an adult woman with Graves' ophthalmopathy. The sample taken for sequencing was peripheral blood. The chain uses TRBV15 and TRBJ2-5; the D segment cannot be called with confidence. The DNA is TGTGCCACCAGCAGAGAACGGCCCGGGGAGACCCAGTACTTC. It is translated as CATSRERPGETQYF.